This is a list of T cell receptor beta chains from one sample in a study of cytomegalovirus exposure and HLA in healthy donors. Method: immunoSEQ multiplex PCR; TCRdb's copy keeps in-frame clones and lacks some. The sample lists around 140,000 clones, about 74% occurring once. The material sequenced was PBMCs. All receptors derive from a male donor in good health and CMV-seronegative. Both conserved end residues are part of each CDR3. The D gene is left open where the match is weak. Clone size is given for some rows only: seen once, a few or many times, or a class if the clone is expanded.

clone_size cdr3_length j_call v_call d_call cdr3_aa cdr3_nt
. 16 TRBJ2-7 TRBV5-1 TRBD1 CASSLFTGGAYDEQYF TGCGCCAGCAGCTTGTTTACAGGGGGCGCTTACGACGAGCAGTACTTC
. 15 TRBJ2-3 TRBV9 TRBD2 CASSVGGSDGDTQYF TGTGCCAGCAGCGTAGGCGGGAGTGACGGAGATACGCAGTATTTT
. 12 TRBJ2-3 TRBV27 . CASARGTDTQYF TGTGCCAGCGCCCGGGGCACAGATACGCAGTATTTT
. 14 TRBJ2-5 TRBV18 . CASSPIATTETQYF TGTGCCAGCTCACCGATCGCAACTACGGAGACCCAGTACTTC
. 13 TRBJ2-4 TRBV7-2 TRBD1 CASSFRQGSIQYF TGTGCCAGCAGCTTCCGACAGGGAAGCATTCAGTACTTC
. 15 TRBJ2-7 TRBV18 TRBD1 CASSPRGTAFYEQYF TGTGCCAGCTCACCACGGGGGACAGCTTTCTACGAGCAGTACTTC
. 16 TRBJ1-2 TRBV5-1 TRBD1 CASSLIPPGQNYGYTF TGCGCCAGCAGCTTAATACCCCCGGGACAGAACTATGGCTACACCTTC
few 14 TRBJ1-1 TRBV6-5 TRBD1 CASSRGQGNTEAFF TGTGCCAGCTCTCGTGGACAGGGGAACACTGAAGCTTTCTTT
few 16 TRBJ2-7 TRBV4-3 . CASSQDRATEGGEQYF TGCGCCAGCAGCCAAGATAGGGCCACGGAAGGGGGCGAGCAGTACTTC
few 14 TRBJ1-4 TRBV28 TRBD1 CASSLPGQDEKLFF TGTGCCAGCAGTTTGCCGGGACAGGATGAAAAACTGTTTTTT
few 17 TRBJ1-4 TRBV15 TRBD1 CATSRVGQVATNEKLFF TGTGCCACCAGCAGAGTCGGACAGGTTGCAACTAATGAAAAACTGTTTTTT
. 16 TRBJ2-7 TRBV10-3 . CAISESVVAETYEQYF TGTGCCATCAGTGAGTCGGTGGTAGCCGAAACCTACGAGCAGTACTTC
. 13 TRBJ1-2 TRBV19 TRBD1 CASSLGTGDGYTF TGTGCCAGTAGTCTTGGGACAGGGGATGGCTACACCTTC
. 15 TRBJ2-7 TRBV9 TRBD2 CASSPISGSSYEQYF TGTGCCAGCAGCCCGATTAGCGGGAGCTCCTACGAGCAGTACTTC
. 16 TRBJ2-1 TRBV4-3 TRBD2 CASSQDWTSGYNEQFF TGCGCCAGCAGCCAAGATTGGACTAGCGGATACAATGAGCAGTTCTTC
. 12 TRBJ2-2 TRBV28 . CASSRGTGELFF TGTGCCAGCAGTAGGGGGACCGGGGAGCTGTTTTTT
. 13 TRBJ2-7 TRBV18 TRBD1 CASSSTGINEQYF TGTGCCAGCTCATCGACAGGGATCAACGAGCAGTACTTC
few 14 TRBJ1-1 TRBV6-6 TRBD1 CASSRDSLNTEAFF TGTGCCAGCAGCCGGGACAGTCTGAACACTGAAGCTTTCTTT
few 11 TRBJ2-7 TRBV19 . CAFREGDEQYF TGTGCGTTCAGGGAAGGGGACGAGCAGTACTTC
. 14 TRBJ1-2 TRBV30 . CAWIRDIHNYGYTF TGTGCCTGGATTAGGGACATCCATAACTATGGCTACACCTTC
few 13 TRBJ2-7 TRBV4-1 . CASSKGFSYEQYF TGCGCCAGCAGCAAGGGGTTCTCCTACGAGCAGTACTTC
few 18 TRBJ1-5 TRBV28 . CASSVLGASFGSNQPQHF TGTGCCAGCAGTGTCCTGGGGGCGTCATTCGGTAGCAATCAGCCCCAGCATTTT
. 13 TRBJ2-3 TRBV7-2 TRBD2 CASRGGVTDTQYF TGTGCCAGCAGGGGGGGGGTCACAGATACGCAGTATTTT
once 18 TRBJ2-3 TRBV7-6 . CASSLEGGAHLSTDTQYF TGTGCCAGCAGCTTAGAGGGGGGGGCCCACCTGAGCACAGATACGCAGTATTTT
few 15 TRBJ1-3 TRBV14 TRBD1 CASSQRTGVVGTIYF TGTGCCAGCAGCCAACGGACAGGGGTGGTCGGCACCATATATTTT
. 16 TRBJ1-1 TRBV7-2 . CASSFFPPGKNTEAFF TGTGCCAGCAGCTTCTTCCCTCCGGGGAAGAACACTGAAGCTTTCTTT
. 16 TRBJ2-7 TRBV5-4 . CASSSLPSGGVLEQYF TGTGCCAGCAGCTCTCTCCCCAGCGGAGGGGTCCTCGAGCAGTACTTC
. 13 TRBJ1-3 TRBV6-1 . CASTTSSGNTIYF TGTGCCAGCACAACAAGCTCTGGAAACACCATATATTTT
. 17 TRBJ1-2 TRBV30 . CAWSPVFEGSSRWGYTF TGTGCCTGGAGTCCGGTATTCGAGGGCAGCTCCCGGTGGGGCTACACCTTC
few 15 TRBJ2-7 TRBV11-2 TRBD2 CASSLRGVEVYEQYF TGTGCCAGCAGCTTACGGGGGGTTGAGGTCTACGAGCAGTACTTC
. 16 TRBJ2-7 TRBV4-3 . CASSQDPYRGTYEQYF TGCGCCAGCAGCCAAGATCCATACCGCGGGACCTACGAGCAGTACTTC
. 12 TRBJ2-7 TRBV5-8 TRBD1 CASSRTGNEQYF TGTGCCAGCAGCAGGACAGGGAACGAGCAGTACTTC
. 11 TRBJ2-7 TRBV29-1 . CSAGGSYEQYF TGCAGCGCTGGGGGGAGCTACGAGCAGTACTTC
. 14 TRBJ2-7 TRBV5-1 . CASSPRTSGGEQYF TGCGCCAGCAGTCCCAGGACCTCAGGGGGGGAGCAGTACTTC
once 11 TRBJ2-7 TRBV27 . CASTSGFEQYF TGTGCCAGCACATCAGGATTCGAGCAGTACTTC
. 18 TRBJ2-5 TRBV4-2 TRBD1 CASSQDRPTGTGGETQYF TGTGCCAGCAGCCAAGATCGACCAACCGGGACAGGGGGGGAGACCCAGTACTTC
. 16 TRBJ2-7 TRBV28 . CASSFVIRGRLYEQYF TGTGCCAGCAGTTTCGTAATTCGGGGGAGACTCTACGAGCAGTACTTC